One and the same sample provided the 26 T cell receptor beta chains below, sequenced in a study of T cell responses to AZD1222 COVID-19 vaccine. Measured with immunoSEQ multiplex PCR; TCRdb has only the in-frame clones, and not every one. Of roughly 110,000 clones listed, roughly 90% are singletons. This specimen consisted of peripheral blood, obtained on day 0 of AZD1222 vaccination. The receptors were sampled from an adult in good health.

In the case of this clone: No conserved phenylalanine or tryptophan ends this CDR3, so it is likely a read error. It is unclear where the CDR3 begins or ends on the DNA, so no DNA is shown, and the CDR3 is as TCRdb lists it. The rearrangement joins TRBV7-9 to TRBJ2-3; TRBD2 was called by the table and not checked on the DNA. Germline V CDR1 and CDR2: SEHNR, FQNEAQ (reference sequence). The length of the CDR3 is 14 amino acids, counting both ends. CDR3 protein: CASSSQVGLAPFVE.

This chain uses TRBV19 with TRBJ2-7; possibly TRBD2 for D (5 bases). V lost 3 bases to trimming and J lost 3 bases, with 15 bases between them. Germline values: CDR1 LNHDA, CDR2 SQIVND (reference sequence). CDR3 length: 15 amino acids. This chain's CDR3 is CASSMGFGGYYEQYF. For the CDR3, the DNA is TGTGCCAGTAGTATGGGATTCGGCGGGTACTACGAGCAGTACTTC.

This clone was counted once. This chain uses TRBV7-2 with TRBJ1-1; D ambiguous. There are 13 residues in the CDR3. Per the germline V gene, CDR1 is SGHTA and CDR2 is FQGNSA. Trimming took 1 base from V and 5 from J, leaving 8 bases between them. The DNA for the CDR3 is TGTGCCAGCAGCTTAGTGTGGGAAACTGAAGCTTTCTTT. Protein sequence: CASSLVWETEAFF.

The chain links TRBV5-1 to TRBJ1-3; 9 nucleotides align to TRBD1. Germline CDR1 SGHRS, CDR2 YFSETQ. With 4 bases clipped from V and 0 bases from J, the junction kept 5 bases outside the gene matches. CDR3 length: 16 residues. CDR3 in amino acids: CASSLGTGSSGNTIYF. DNA for the CDR3: TGCGCCAGCAGCCTAGGGACAGGGTCCTCTGGAAACACCATATATTTT.

The genes are TRBV4-1 and TRBJ2-2; 7 bases fit TRBD1. Germline CDR1 reads MGHRA; CDR2 reads YSYEKL. This CDR3 spans 18 amino acids. V was pared by 4 bases and J by 1 base, with 12 bases of the junction left unmatched. CDR3 DNA sequence: TGCGCCAGCAGCCTACCCCAACCCGGGACAGAGAACACCGGGGAGCTGTTTTTT. Protein product: CASSLPQPGTENTGELFF.

J is TRBJ2-7 and V is TRBV18; 11 nucleotides line up with TRBD2. Germline V gene data show CDR1 as KGHSH and CDR2 as LQKENI. J was trimmed by 2 bases and V by 3 bases; bases with no gene match: 6. The CDR3 sequence is 16 residues long. CDR3 sequence reads: CASSPYLAGGPYEQYF. In nucleotides, the CDR3 is TGTGCCAGCTCACCTTATCTAGCGGGAGGTCCCTACGAGCAGTACTTC.

The V and J genes are TRBV10-1 and TRBJ1-6; D gene uncertain. CDR3 size: 14 residues. In germline, CDR1 is WNHNN, CDR2 SYGVQD (reference sequence). V shed 2 bases and J shed 4 bases, with 6 bases lying between them. The CDR3 sequence: CASSEQAYNSPLHF. The CDR3 DNA sequence: TGCGCCAGCAGTGAGCAGGCATATAATTCACCCCTCCACTTT.

The rearrangement uses TRBV6-1 and TRBJ1-6, with D possibly being TRBD1 (5 bases). Trimming pared 4 bases from V and 9 bases from J, leaving 22 bases between. CDR3 length equals 17 residues. CDR1 is MNHNS and CDR2 is SASEGT in the germline V gene. CDR3 sequence: CASSAAGTDGIGSPLHF. The CDR3 DNA sequence: TGTGCCAGCAGTGCAGCCGGGACCGATGGAATTGGTTCACCCCTCCACTTT.

This clone was detected only once. The chain links TRBV7-6 to TRBJ1-5; 7 bases align to TRBD1. Losses at the gene ends were 5 bases for V and 6 bases for J; bases not matched to a gene: 7. The germline V gene has CDR1 SGHVS and CDR2 FNYEAQ. The CDR3 has 14 amino acids. CDR3 protein: CASSQGGRGQPQHF. The CDR3 region has the DNA TGTGCCAGCAGCCAGGGGGGCAGGGGTCAGCCCCAGCATTTT.

V is TRBV14 and J is TRBJ2-3; TRBD1 or TRBD2 may be the D gene (6 bases each). CDR1 and CDR2 from the germline V gene are SGHDN and FVKESK. Trimming took 0 bases from V and 8 from J, leaving 12 bases between them. This CDR3 region has 14 residues. The CDR3 loop reads CASSQDGGHLTQYF. CDR3 coding DNA: TGTGCCAGCAGCCAAGACGGGGGACACCTTACGCAGTATTTT. Together with reference TRBV14 and TRBJ2-3, the CDR3 gives the full variable domain: EAGVTQFPSHSVIEKGQTVTLRCDPISGHDNLYWYRRVMGKEIKFLLHFVKESKQDESGMPNNRFLAERTGGTYSTLKVQPAELEDSGVYFCASSQDGGHLTQYFGPGTRLTVL.

A single count supports this clone. The gene calls are TRBV18 and TRBJ2-1; TRBD2 agrees at 15 bases. Unmatched junction bases numbered 8, after V lost 3 bases and J lost 2 bases. Germline V gene data show CDR1 as KGHSH and CDR2 as LQKENI. The CDR3 runs to 19 residues. The CDR3 is CASSPRTSGRASPYNEQFF. CDR3 sequence (DNA): TGTGCCAGCTCACCCCGGACTAGCGGGAGGGCCTCTCCCTACAATGAGCAGTTCTTC.

The chain employs TRBV19 and TRBJ1-3; D is uncertain. V lost 5 bases to trimming and J lost 1 base, with 9 bases between them. This CDR3 contains 14 residues. Germline assignment: CDR1 LNHDA and CDR2 SQIVND (reference sequence). CDR3 residues: CASSLGTSGNTIYF. In DNA form, the CDR3 reads TGTGCCAGTAGTCTGGGTACGTCTGGAAACACCATATATTTT. Filled out from reference TRBV19 and TRBJ1-3, the complete variable domain reads DGGITQSPKYLFRKEGQNVTLSCEQNLNHDAMYWYRQDPGQGLRLIYYSQIVNDFQKGDIAEGYSVSREKKESFPLTVTSAQKNPTAFYLCASSLGTSGNTIYFGEGSWLTVV.

The rearrangement links TRBV10-2 to TRBJ1-5; 7 bases are a match to TRBD1. Germline CDR1 is WSHSY and CDR2 is SAAADI. Germline trimming cut 9 bases from V and 8 bases from J; bases unmatched to any gene: 7. The CDR3 consists of 12 residues. The CDR3 loop is CARTGCKEPQHF. DNA for the CDR3: TGCGCCAGGACAGGGTGTAAGGAGCCCCAGCATTTT.

The chain carries TRBV24-1 and TRBJ2-1; TRBD2 agrees at 14 bases. The CDR3 covers 18 residues. Per germline, CDR1 KGHDR and CDR2 SFDVKD. J gave up 2 bases and V 3 bases, and 5 bases lay outside the gene matches. The CDR3 region is CATSDPGTSGSPYNEQFF. CDR3 DNA: TGTGCCACCAGTGATCCCGGGACTAGCGGGAGTCCCTACAATGAGCAGTTCTTC.

This chain uses TRBV15 with TRBJ1-2; 10 bases fit TRBD1. This CDR3 has 14 residues. The J segment lost 4 bases and the V segment lost 5 bases, leaving 4 bases of the junction unmatched. CDR1 LNHNV and CDR2 YYDKDF come from the germline V gene (reference sequence). The CDR3 spells CATSARQGAYGYTF. The CDR3, as DNA: TGTGCCACCAGCGCCCGACAGGGGGCCTATGGCTACACCTTC.

J is TRBJ2-7 and V is TRBV9; D remains unclear. The CDR3 is 12 residues long. V was clipped by 0 bases and J by 0 bases, with 1 base between them. CDR1 is SGDLS, CDR2 YYNGEE, per germline. The DNA for the CDR3 is TGTGCCAGCAGCGTAGCCTCCTACGAGCAGTACTTC. It codes for CASSVASYEQYF.

The chain couples TRBV7-3 to TRBJ2-1; 7 bases match TRBD2. The CDR3 covers 17 residues. Germline loops: CDR1 SGHTA, CDR2 FQGTGA. V gave up 2 bases and J gave up 0 bases; unmatched junction bases: 7. In DNA, the CDR3 is TGTGCCAGCAGCTTATTTAGCGGGCAGAGCTCCTACAATGAGCAGTTCTTC. It specifies CASSLFSGQSSYNEQFF. Full variable domain (rest looked up from reference TRBV7-3 and TRBJ2-1): GAGVSQTPSNKVTEKGKYVELRCDPISGHTALYWYRQSLGQGPEFLIYFQGTGAADDSGLPNDRFFAVRPEGSVSTLKIQRTERGDSAVYLCASSLFSGQSSYNEQFFGPGTRLTVL.

The chain joins TRBV28 to TRBJ1-2, with D unclear. The germline V and J ends were trimmed by 1 base and 0 bases, with 6 bases remaining between them. Germline V CDR1 and CDR2: MDHEN, SYDVKM. The CDR3 is 14 amino acids. The DNA for the CDR3 is TGTGCCAGCAGTTTATTCGACGCTAACTATGGCTACACCTTC. Translation gives CASSLFDANYGYTF.

The J gene is TRBJ1-6, the V gene TRBV15; D gene uncertain. The CDR3 has 15 amino acids. V lost 2 bases and J lost 7, with 12 bases in between. Germline V gene sequence: CDR1 LNHNV, CDR2 YYDKDF (reference sequence). The CDR3 protein is CATSRPDLGNSPLHF. Written as DNA, the CDR3 is TGTGCCACCAGCAGACCGGACCTTGGAAATTCACCCCTCCACTTT.

The chain carries TRBV5-4 and TRBJ2-7, with D tentatively TRBD2 (8 bases). Trimming took 4 bases from V and 2 from J, leaving 16 bases between them. From germline, CDR1 is SGHNT and CDR2 YYREEE (reference sequence). This CDR3 comprises 15 residues. The CDR3 coding sequence is TGTGCCAGCAGCCCAGGGGGTAGCGGGGCCTACGAGCAGTACTTC. Translated, it gives CASSPGGSGAYEQYF.

V and J are TRBV4-1 and TRBJ1-5; D remains ambiguous. There are 16 residues in the CDR3. The V gene lost 0 bases and the J gene lost 0 bases, with 9 bases spanning the gap. CDR1 and CDR2 (germline): MGHRA, YSYEKL. In nucleotides, the CDR3 is TGCGCCAGCAGCCAAGATAGCCCCAATAGCAATCAGCCCCAGCATTTT. Amino acids: CASSQDSPNSNQPQHF.

The rearrangement uses TRBV19 and TRBJ1-2; no clear D. Trimming stripped 3 bases from V and 4 bases from J, with 6 bases between. Germline loops: CDR1 LNHDA, CDR2 SQIVND (reference sequence). The CDR3 runs 12 residues. The CDR3 sequence is CASSMSSYGYTF. The CDR3 nucleotides read TGTGCCAGTAGTATGTCGAGCTATGGCTACACCTTC.

The genes are TRBV5-6 and TRBJ1-6, with 7 bases identical to TRBD1. This CDR3 is built from 14 residues. Germline V gives CDR1 SGHDT, CDR2 YYEEEE. With 0 bases clipped from V and 9 bases from J, the junction kept 3 bases outside the gene matches. For the CDR3, the DNA is TGTGCCAGCAGCTTGGCCCAGGGGGTTTCACCCCTCCACTTT. This encodes CASSLAQGVSPLHF.

In DNA form, the CDR3 reads TGTGCCAGCAGTTTCCCCGGACAGGTCTCTGGAAACACCATATATTTT. Residues: CASSFPGQVSGNTIYF. This chain uses TRBV6-6 with TRBJ1-3, with 7 nucleotides matching TRBD1. Germline CDR1 MNHNY, CDR2 SVGAGI (reference sequence). V lost 4 bases to trimming and J lost 0 bases; unmatched junction nucleotides: 6. The CDR3 contains 16 residues.

The chain recombines TRBV3-1 (or the pseudogene TRBV3-2) with TRBJ2-4; no clear D gene. V lost 4 bases and J lost 0, with 19 bases in between. The CDR3 loop spans 18 amino acids. Germline V lookup: CDR1 LGHDT, CDR2 YNNKEL (reference sequence). Here the CDR3 DNA reads TGTGCCAGCAGCCCCTCTGGGTGGTACGACCTAGCCAAAAACATTCAGTACTTC. This encodes CASSPSGWYDLAKNIQYF.

This chain connects TRBV5-1 to TRBJ1-1; unclear D gene. Trimming left V 3 bases short and J 7 bases short, with 13 bases between. CDR3 length: 13 residues. Germline CDR1 and CDR2: SGHRS and YFSETQ. The CDR3 DNA reads TGCGCCAGCAGCTCGGACGGGAAGGGTGAAGCTTTCTTT. Its protein product is CASSSDGKGEAFF.